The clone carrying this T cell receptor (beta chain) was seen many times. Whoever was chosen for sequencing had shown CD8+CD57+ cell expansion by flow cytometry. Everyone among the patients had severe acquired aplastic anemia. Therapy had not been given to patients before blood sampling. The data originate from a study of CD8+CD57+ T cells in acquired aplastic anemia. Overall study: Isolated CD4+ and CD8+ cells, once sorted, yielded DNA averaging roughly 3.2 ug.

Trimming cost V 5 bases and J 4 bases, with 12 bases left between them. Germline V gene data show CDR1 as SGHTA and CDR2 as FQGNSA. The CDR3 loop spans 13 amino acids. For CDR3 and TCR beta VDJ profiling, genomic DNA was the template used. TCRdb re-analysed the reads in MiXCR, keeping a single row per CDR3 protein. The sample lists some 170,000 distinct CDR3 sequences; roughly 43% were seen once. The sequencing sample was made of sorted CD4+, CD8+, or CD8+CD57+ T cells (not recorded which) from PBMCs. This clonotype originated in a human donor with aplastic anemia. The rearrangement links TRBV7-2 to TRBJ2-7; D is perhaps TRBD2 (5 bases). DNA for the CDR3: TGTGCCAGCAGCATCGGGGTATGGTACGAGCAGTACTTC. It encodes CASSIGVWYEQYF.